This TCR beta chain appears in the sequencing data of a study of blood T cell repertoires in COVID-19. Turning to the study itself: Spain, Italy and the United States supplied samples that represented acute and convalescent COVID-19. Sources were T cells, B-cell-depleted T cells, or PBMCs; the material itself was cDNA or gDNA.

This table comes from immunoSEQ multiplex PCR, and its TCRdb copy is limited to in-frame clones, with some not included. The sample comprises under 250,000 clones, 65% to 90% of which are singletons, and 8.5% to 9.5% rests with the top ten. Grouping used clinical history reported by participants in a survey and questionnaire. The CDR3 is made up of 18 amino acids. Germline V gene lookup returns CDR1 SGHRS and CDR2 YFSETQ. V shed 4 bases and J 5 bases; nucleotides not matched to a gene: 11. The chain has TRBV5-1 and TRBJ2-5; 16 bases match TRBD2. Sequencing was performed on PBMCs or T cells enriched from blood (not recorded which). This TCR was sampled from a woman aged 50 to 60 with acute COVID-19. The CDR3 region has the DNA TGCGCCAGCAGCGCAACCGGGACTAGCGGGGGGGCAGGCGAGACCCAGTACTTC. Protein sequence: CASSATGTSGGAGETQYF.